This T cell receptor (beta chain) appears in the sequencing data of a study of T cell responses to AZD1222 COVID-19 vaccine. The CDR3 covers 13 residues. Germline loops: CDR1 LGHDT, CDR2 YNNKEL (reference sequence). Trimming took off 4 bases at V and 10 bases at J, with 17 bases between the two ends. Assay used: immunoSEQ multiplex PCR; TCRdb lists only in-frame clones, some missing. This table holds some 87,000 clones, more than 75% found once. General study points: Seropositive status at baseline applied to only a handful of AZD1222 recipients. With two AZD1222 doses given, Spike-specific TCR breadth and depth both rose. The CD4 TCRs associated with vaccination extended across spike and predominated at 160-218 and 743-854. Researchers took repertoire samples only after the peak T cell response had come.

Notes on this clone: What it recognizes is unknown.

The clonotype was recovered from an adult in good health. The J gene is TRBJ2-7, the V gene TRBV3-1 (or the pseudogene TRBV3-2); no firm D call. Sample: peripheral blood, taken on day 0 of MenACWY control vaccination. The CDR3: CASSRNRVGVQYF. For the CDR3, the DNA is TGTGCCAGCAGCCGAAATAGGGTTGGGGTTCAGTACTTC.